This record looks at one TCR beta chain sequence and its context. This entry belongs to a study of technical replicates of blood from several donors. With 6 bases removed from V and 7 bases from J, the gap between germline ends came to 15 bases. CDR3 length equals 14 residues. CDR1 is LNHDA and CDR2 is SQIVND in the germline V gene (reference sequence). Only in-frame clones appear in the TCRdb table, and some are missing; sequencing was by immunoSEQ multiplex PCR. The sample has about 81,000 clones, 95% seen once. The TCR comes from a human donor in good health. Sequenced material: T cells isolated from PBMCs. The chain is built from TRBV19 and TRBJ2-2; tentatively, D is TRBD2 (5 bases). CDR3 amino acids: CASSPLDGDGELFF. The CDR3 DNA is TGTGCCAGTAGCCCACTAGATGGGGACGGGGAGCTGTTTTTT.